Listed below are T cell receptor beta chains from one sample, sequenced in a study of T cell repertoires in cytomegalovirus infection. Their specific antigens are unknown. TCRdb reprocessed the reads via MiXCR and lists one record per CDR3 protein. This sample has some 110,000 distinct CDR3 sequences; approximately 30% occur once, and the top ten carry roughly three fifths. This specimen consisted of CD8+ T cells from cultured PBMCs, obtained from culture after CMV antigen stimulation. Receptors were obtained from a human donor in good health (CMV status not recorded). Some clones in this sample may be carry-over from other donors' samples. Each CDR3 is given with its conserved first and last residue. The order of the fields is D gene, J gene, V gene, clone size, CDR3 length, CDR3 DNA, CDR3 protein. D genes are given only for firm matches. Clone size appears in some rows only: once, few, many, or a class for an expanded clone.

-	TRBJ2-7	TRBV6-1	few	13	TGTGCCAGCAGCCTCACGGGGAACTACGAGCAGTACTTC	CASSLTGNYEQYF
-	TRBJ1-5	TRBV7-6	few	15	TGTGCCAGCAGCTTATCTGGCCTTGGCAATCAGCCCCAGCATTTT	CASSLSGLGNQPQHF
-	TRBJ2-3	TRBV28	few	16	TGTGCCAGCAGTTTCGGACCCCCGATCCCCACAGATACGCAGTATTTT	CASSFGPPIPTDTQYF
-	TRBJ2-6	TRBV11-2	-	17	TGTGCCAGCAGCGGGTGGGACTTGAGCTCTGGGGCCAACGTCCTGACTTTC	CASSGWDLSSGANVLTF
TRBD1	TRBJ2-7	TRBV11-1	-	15	TGTGCCAGCAGCATTAACAGGGGCAGTACCTACGAGCAGTACTTC	CASSINRGSTYEQYF
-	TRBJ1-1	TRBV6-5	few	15	TGTGCCAGCAGTTACTCGGCAGCGACGAACACTGAAGCTTTCTTT	CASSYSAATNTEAFF
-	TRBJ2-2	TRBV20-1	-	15	TGCAGTGCTAAGGACAGAGGATGGAACACCGGGGAGCTGTTTTTT	CSAKDRGWNTGELFF
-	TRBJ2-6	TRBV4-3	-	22	TGCGCCAGCAGCCAAGACTACCTTGGCCTGGCCAATGAAAACTCTGGGGCCAACGTCCTGACTTTC	CASSQDYLGLANENSGANVLTF
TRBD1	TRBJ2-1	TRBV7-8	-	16	TGTGCCAGCAGTTGGGGACAGGGGCTGTTCTACAATGAGCAGTTCTTC	CASSWGQGLFYNEQFF
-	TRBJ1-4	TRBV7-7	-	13	TGTGCTAGCAGCCCCCGGCCGGGGGAAAAACTGTTTTTT	CASSPRPGEKLFF
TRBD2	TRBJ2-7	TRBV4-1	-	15	TGCGCCAGCAGCCCTGGACTAGCGGGGGGTTACGAGCAGTACTTC	CASSPGLAGGYEQYF
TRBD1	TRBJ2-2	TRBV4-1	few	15	TGCGCCAGCAGCCCGCGACAGGGCAACACCGGGGAGCTGTTTTTT	CASSPRQGNTGELFF
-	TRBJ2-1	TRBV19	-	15	TGTGCCAGTACCCGAGGGGATGCGGGCTGGAATGAGCAGTTCTTC	CASTRGDAGWNEQFF
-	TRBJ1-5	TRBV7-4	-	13	TGTGCCAGCAGCTTAGGTACAGAGCAGCCCCAGCATTTT	CASSLGTEQPQHF
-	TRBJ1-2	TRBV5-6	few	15	TGTGCCAGCAGGATGGGGGCGGCGGTTAACTATGGCTACACCTTC	CASRMGAAVNYGYTF
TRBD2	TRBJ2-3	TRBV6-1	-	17	TGTGCCAGCATTGAATTAGCGGGGGGGCCTTTTCAAGATACGCAGTATTTT	CASIELAGGPFQDTQYF
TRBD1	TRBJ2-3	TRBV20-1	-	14	TGCAGTGCTCGGACAGGGGAACCCCTGGATACGCAGTATTTT	CSARTGEPLDTQYF
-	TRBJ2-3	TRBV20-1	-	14	TGCAGTGCTAGACCTCGGGGGAGCACAGATACGCAGTATTTT	CSARPRGSTDTQYF
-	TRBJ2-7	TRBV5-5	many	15	TGTGCCAGCAGCTTGCCCCCGGGGGCGGGCTACGAGCAGTACTTC	CASSLPPGAGYEQYF
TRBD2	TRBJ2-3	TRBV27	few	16	TGTGCCAGCAGTTCCGCGGGACTAGCGGGGCGGCATACGCAGTATTTT	CASSSAGLAGRHTQYF
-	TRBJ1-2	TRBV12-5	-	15	TGTGCTAGTGGTTTGCCCCTAGGGGAGGACTATGGCTACACCTTC	CASGLPLGEDYGYTF
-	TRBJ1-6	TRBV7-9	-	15	TGTGCCAGCAGCTACGTAACAGGGAATAATTCACCCCTCCACTTT	CASSYVTGNNSPLHF
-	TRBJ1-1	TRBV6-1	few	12	TGTGCCAGCACTGGACCGAACACTGAAGCTTTCTTT	CASTGPNTEAFF
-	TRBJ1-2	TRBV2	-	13	TGTGCCACGCTCGGGGAAATGAGCTATGGCTACACCTTC	CATLGEMSYGYTF
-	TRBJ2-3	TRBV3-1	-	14	TGTGCCAGCAGCCAAGAAGAGGAAACAGATACGCAGTATTTT	CASSQEEETDTQYF